Below are 24 T cell receptor beta chains sequenced from a single sample in a study of T cell repertoires in cytomegalovirus infection. TCRdb recomputed calls from the reads with MiXCR, one row per CDR3 protein. The sample includes about half a million distinct CDR3 sequences, 30% to 40% of them seen just once. No antigen is known for these receptors. This sample comprised cultured PBMCs, obtained from culture after CMV antigen stimulation. These receptors originate from a human donor in good health (CMV status not recorded). Some clones in this sample may be carry-over from other donors' samples.

V and J are TRBV29-1 and TRBJ2-7, with 9 bases aligning to TRBD1. The CDR3 consists of 14 residues. The V gene end was trimmed by 6 bases and the J gene end by 3 bases; junction bases not matched to a gene: 9. The germline CDR1 and CDR2 sequences are SQVTM and ANQGSEA. The CDR3 loop reads CSVVAGDRVYEQYF. The CDR3 bases are TGCAGCGTCGTAGCCGGGGACAGGGTCTACGAGCAGTACTTC.

For the CDR3, the DNA is TGTGCCACCAGCGACTTAGCGGGATCGGGAGATACGCAGTATTTT. It specifies CATSDLAGSGDTQYF. The chain links TRBV15 to TRBJ2-3; 8 bases map to TRBD2. CDR1 and CDR2 from the germline V gene are LNHNV and YYDKDF (reference sequence). CDR3 length: 15 amino acids. V lost 5 bases, J lost 5 bases, and 9 bases stayed unmatched. Combining the CDR3 with reference TRBV15 and TRBJ2-3 gives the whole variable domain DAMVIQNPRYQVTQFGKPVTLSCSQTLNHNVMYWYQQKSSQAPKLLFHYYDKDFNNEADTPDNFQSRRPNTSFCFLDIRSPGLGDTAMYLCATSDLAGSGDTQYFGPGTRLTVL.

V gene TRBV12-3 or TRBV12-4 combines with J gene TRBJ1-2; a possible D gene is TRBD1 (5 bases). The CDR3 totals 16 residues. V was clipped by 1 base and J by 2 bases, with 14 bases between them. CDR3 amino acids: CASSLVGGRENYGYTF. CDR3 coding DNA: TGTGCCAGCAGTTTAGTTGGTGGCAGGGAGAACTATGGCTACACCTTC.

The chain couples TRBV7-8 to TRBJ2-3; 10 positions match TRBD2. The germline gives CDR1 SGHVS, CDR2 FQNEAQ. This CDR3 has 16 residues. Unmatched junction bases numbered 11, after V lost 4 bases and J lost 7 bases. CDR3 amino acids: CASSSPSGSAGNTQYF. CDR3 coding DNA: TGTGCCAGCAGCTCGCCTAGCGGGAGCGCTGGGAATACGCAGTATTTT.

V usage is TRBV28 and J usage is TRBJ2-7; D is uncertain. The CDR3 runs 11 residues. Trimming cost V 9 bases and J 0 bases, with 6 bases left between them. Per germline, CDR1 MDHEN and CDR2 SYDVKM. For the CDR3, the DNA is TGTGCCAGTGGGGTCTCCTACGAGCAGTACTTC. Amino acids: CASGVSYEQYF.

The J gene is TRBJ1-1, the V gene TRBV4-1; tentatively, D is TRBD1 (5 bases). Germline assignment: CDR1 MGHRA and CDR2 YSYEKL. This CDR3 region has 14 residues. V was shortened by 1 base and J by 11 bases, with 17 bases between the two germline ends. The CDR3 is CASSQVFGRVTAFF. The CDR3 coding sequence is TGCGCCAGCAGCCAAGTTTTTGGCAGGGTAACCGCTTTCTTT.

The V and J genes are TRBV12-3 or TRBV12-4 and TRBJ2-1; D is possibly TRBD2 (7 bases). This CDR3 region has 13 residues. The V end was cut by 5 bases, the J end by 9 bases, with 14 bases between. DNA of the CDR3: TGTGCCAGCAGTCAAAGGGGGGGCGGTGAGCAGTTCTTC. It translates to CASSQRGGGEQFF.

The gene calls are TRBV11-2 and TRBJ2-4; the D is unclear. The CDR3 is 13 amino acids. Germline CDR1 reads SGHAT; CDR2 reads FQNNGV. Trimming cost V 1 base and J 5 bases, with 6 bases left between them. The chain's CDR3 is CASSLVGENIQYF. CDR3 bases: TGTGCCAGCAGCTTAGTCGGTGAAAACATTCAGTACTTC.

This clonotype has just a few counts. V and J are TRBV19 and TRBJ1-1, with unresolved D. The germline V gene encodes CDR1 LNHDA and CDR2 SQIVND (reference sequence). This CDR3 is built from 13 residues. V was cut by 5 bases and J by 8 bases, with 15 bases left in between. The CDR3 reads CASSVEWGSEAFF. CDR3 DNA: TGTGCCAGTAGTGTCGAATGGGGTTCGGAAGCTTTCTTT.

A few counts support this clonotype. The rearrangement uses TRBV7-2 and TRBJ2-6, with TRBD2 matching 7 bases. The germline gives CDR1 SGHTA, CDR2 FQGNSA. The CDR3 runs to 16 residues. V lost 2 bases, J lost 2 bases, and 3 bases stayed unmatched. The CDR3 is CASSLQGGPGANVLTF. DNA of the CDR3: TGTGCCAGCAGCTTACAGGGAGGGCCTGGGGCCAACGTCCTGACTTTC.

The V gene is TRBV10-3, the J gene TRBJ1-4; TRBD1 matches at 8 bases. The CDR3 runs to 14 residues. Germline CDR1 is ENHRY and CDR2 is SYGVKD. V was clipped by 4 bases and J by 5 bases; unmatched bases: 3. The DNA of the CDR3 is TGTGCCATCAGTGGGACAGGGAGGAATGAAAAACTGTTTTTT. Protein sequence: CAISGTGRNEKLFF.

This clonotype was detected ten times or more. The rearrangement links TRBV7-8 to TRBJ1-1; D is uncertain. The CDR3 loop spans 16 amino acids. Germline V CDR1 and CDR2: SGHVS, FQNEAQ. V was cut by 5 bases and J by 0 bases, with 16 bases left in between. The DNA for the CDR3 is TGTGCCAGCAGCCCATCGTGGTCAATAATGAACACTGAAGCTTTCTTT. Protein: CASSPSWSIMNTEAFF.

The chain employs TRBV7-2 and TRBJ2-2; D unclear. The CDR3 length is 12 residues. Germline CDR1 SGHTA, CDR2 FQGNSA. With 4 bases removed from V and 7 bases from J, the gap between germline ends came to 7 bases. In DNA form, the CDR3 reads TGTGCCAGCAGCTCGGACGGCGGGGAGCTGTTTTTT. It codes for CASSSDGGELFF.

The table lists this clonotype with a few counts. The gene calls are TRBV6-1 and TRBJ1-5; TRBD1 matches 8 bases. Germline CDR1 reads MNHNS; CDR2 reads SASEGT. V trimming: 6 bases; J trimming: 3 bases; junction bases outside the gene matches: 7. CDR3 length: 15 amino acids. The DNA of the CDR3 is TGTGCCAGCAGGAAGGGACAGGTCAACAATCAGCCCCAGCATTTT. Amino acid sequence: CASRKGQVNNQPQHF.

The chain joins TRBV11-3 to TRBJ2-7; 9 bases align to TRBD2. The CDR3 contains 17 residues. The V gene end was trimmed by 1 base and the J gene end by 0 bases; junction bases not matched to a gene: 7. In germline, CDR1 is SGHNT, CDR2 YENEEA. The CDR3 region has the DNA TGTGCCAGCAGCTTAGCATTGCGGACTAGCGTCTCCTACGAGCAGTACGTC. This encodes CASSLALRTSVSYEQYV.

This chain uses TRBV5-4 with TRBJ1-1; D is ambiguous. CDR1 is SGHNT, CDR2 YYREEE, per germline (reference sequence). Trimming removed 2 bases at V and 5 bases at J, with 13 bases between. The CDR3 extends over 14 amino acids. The CDR3 region is CASSFWGGWTEAFF. For the CDR3, the DNA is TGTGCCAGCAGCTTCTGGGGAGGGTGGACTGAAGCTTTCTTT.

This clonotype was seen more than once but under ten times. The chain employs TRBV20-1 and TRBJ2-1; TRBD2 agrees at 7 bases. This CDR3 comprises 14 residues. The V gene end was trimmed by 3 bases and the J gene end by 9 bases; junction bases not matched to a gene: 11. Germline-derived CDR1 and CDR2 are DFQATT and SNEGSKA (reference sequence). The CDR3, as DNA: TGCAGTGCTAGGATCCTAGCGGAGAGGGGTGAGCAGTTCTTC. It encodes CSARILAERGEQFF.

This clonotype is a singleton in its sample. This may be a read error: a much more frequent sequence differs by one nucleotide. The chain couples TRBV5-6 to TRBJ2-7; D may be TRBD1 (7 bases). V shed 0 bases and J shed 3 bases, with 10 bases lying between them. The germline gives CDR1 SGHDT, CDR2 YYEEEE. CDR3 length equals 14 residues. CDR3 nucleotide sequence: TGTGCCAGCAGCTTGGGACAGGGACTCTACGAGCAGTACTTC. This codes for CASSLGQGLYEQYF.

The rearrangement links TRBV19 to TRBJ2-1, with D possibly TRBD1 on 5 matching bases. The germline V gene encodes CDR1 LNHDA and CDR2 SQIVND (reference sequence). This CDR3 contains 13 residues. Trimming took off 0 bases at V and 10 bases at J, with 10 bases between the two ends. CDR3 residues: CASSIDGAGEQFF. CDR3 sequence (DNA): TGTGCCAGTAGTATAGATGGGGCCGGAGAGCAGTTCTTC.

The sample holds a few counts of this clonotype. The chain carries TRBV6-2 or TRBV6-3 and TRBJ2-1, with 9 bases lining up with TRBD1. Germline CDR1 and CDR2: MNHEY and SVGEGT. The CDR3 totals 13 residues. The V and J ends lost 11 bases and 7 bases, in that order; junction bases with no gene match: 9. The CDR3 sequence is CAGGQGRTNEQFF. As DNA, the CDR3 is TGTGCCGGAGGACAGGGGAGGACGAATGAGCAGTTCTTC.

Notes on this clonotype: The CDR3 does not end in the conserved phenylalanine or tryptophan, so this is likely a read error. The chain couples TRBV7-2 to TRBJ2-5; D gene uncertain. Trimming pared 6 bases from V and 5 bases from J, leaving 16 bases between. The CDR3 totals 14 residues. Per the germline V gene, CDR1 is SGHTA and CDR2 is FQGNSA. The CDR3 DNA follows: TGTGCCAGCAGTCTCCTGGGCAGCCAGGAGACCCAGTACCTC. This codes for CASSLLGSQETQYL.

A word on this clonotype: The junction differs from germline at one of its ends, possibly a read error. The rearrangement joins TRBV12-3 or TRBV12-4 to TRBJ2-1; D tentatively reads TRBD1 or TRBD2 (5 bases each). The CDR3 sequence is 15 residues long. The CDR3: CASRLRDAWSNEQLF. CDR3 DNA: TGTGCCAGCAGACTCCGGGACGCCTGGTCTAATGAGCAGTTGTTC.

This clonotype came up many times. This chain links TRBV7-2 with TRBJ2-7; D unclear. The germline V gene encodes CDR1 SGHTA and CDR2 FQGNSA. The V end was cut by 6 bases, the J end by 4 bases, with 16 bases between. The CDR3 is 14 residues long. Here the CDR3 reads CASSPSPGQYEQYV. For the CDR3, the DNA is TGTGCCAGCAGTCCTAGTCCCGGGCAATACGAGCAGTACGTC.

This clonotype was detected a few times. The chain has TRBV6-5 and TRBJ1-4, with D uncertain. The CDR3 is 15 amino acids. V gave up 0 bases and J gave up 8 bases, with 13 bases separating them. Per the germline V gene, CDR1 is MNHEY and CDR2 is SVGAGI. The CDR3 nucleotides are TGTGCCAGCAGTTACTCGGTGTCCGTGGGCGAAAAACTGTTTTTT. It specifies CASSYSVSVGEKLFF.